These T cell receptor beta chains were read from a single sample in a study of blood T cell repertoires in COVID-19. Sequencing used immunoSEQ multiplex PCR; TCRdb keeps in-frame clones, though not all of them. The table includes under 250,000 clones, about 82% detected once. Source material: peripheral blood. These receptors all stem from a man of 80 years or more with acute or convalescent COVID-19. The CDR3 runs from the conserved cysteine through the conserved F or W. D genes are given only for firm matches. Size tells how often a clone was seen (once, few, many) or the class of an expanded clone, and some rows leave it out.

TRBJ1-5 | NA | TRBV12-3/TRBV12-4 | NA | TGTGCCAGCAGGGGCCCGGGCAATCAGCCCCAGCATTTT | CASRGPGNQPQHF
TRBJ1-1 | NA | TRBV28 | NA | TGTGCCAGCAGTTTCTCAGGTAGGCCCCGGAACACTGAAGCTTTCTTT | CASSFSGRPRNTEAFF
TRBJ1-1 | TRBD1 | TRBV6-6 | NA | TGTGCCAGCAGTCCCCGGACAGGAGAAGCTTTCTTT | CASSPRTGEAFF
TRBJ2-7 | TRBD2 | TRBV5-1 | NA | TGCGCCAGCAGCAGGACTAGCGGGGGCTCCTACGAGCAGTACTTC | CASSRTSGGSYEQYF
TRBJ1-1 | NA | TRBV5-1 | NA | TGCGCCAGCAGCTTGCCGGGGGGGACTGAAGCTTTCTTT | CASSLPGGTEAFF
TRBJ1-6 | NA | TRBV14 | NA | TGTGCCAGCAGCCCAATGGGGGCTCGATCACCCCTCCACTTT | CASSPMGARSPLHF
TRBJ1-6 | TRBD1 | TRBV6-5 | NA | TGTGCCAGCGGGGACAGGGGGAATTCACCCCTCCACTTT | CASGDRGNSPLHF
TRBJ1-6 | TRBD1 | TRBV25-1 | NA | TGTGCCAGCAGGTCTGGGACAGTCTATAATTCACCCCTCCACTTT | CASRSGTVYNSPLHF
TRBJ2-1 | NA | TRBV7-9 | NA | TGTGCCAGCAGCGTACGGACAGAGGGTGAGCAGTTCTTC | CASSVRTEGEQFF
TRBJ2-1 | NA | TRBV5-1 | NA | TGCGCCAGCAGCGCGACTAGAATACATGAGCAGTTCTTC | CASSATRIHEQFF
TRBJ2-7 | NA | TRBV10-2 | NA | TGCGCCAGCAGTTCTCCCTACGAGCAGTACTTC | CASSSPYEQYF
TRBJ2-2 | TRBD2 | TRBV2 | NA | TGTGCCAGCAGTGAAACTAGCGGGGACACCGGGGAGCTGTTTTTT | CASSETSGDTGELFF
TRBJ2-7 | NA | TRBV7-3 | NA | TGTGCCAGCAGCTTAGATCACGGGAGTTTCTACGAGCAGTACTTC | CASSLDHGSFYEQYF
TRBJ1-6 | TRBD1 | TRBV6-5 | NA | TGTGCCAGCAGCCGCGGACAGGGCTATTCACCCCTCCACTTT | CASSRGQGYSPLHF
TRBJ1-1 | NA | TRBV25-1 | NA | TGTGCCAGCAGTGAAAGTACCACTTCCCTGAACACTGAAGCTTTCTTT | CASSESTTSLNTEAFF
TRBJ2-7 | NA | TRBV5-1 | NA | TGCGCCAGCATCGGGGGTCTGGGGGAGCAGTACTTC | CASIGGLGEQYF
TRBJ2-4 | NA | TRBV3-1/TRBV3-2 | NA | TGTGCCAGCAGCTCCAAACCCAGACCTTGGGGGGAAGACATTCAGTACTTC | CASSSKPRPWGEDIQYF
TRBJ2-1 | NA | TRBV27 | NA | TGTGCCAGCAGTAGACCCCAAGGGGGATCAGGTCGTGGTGAGCAGTTCTTC | CASSRPQGGSGRGEQFF
TRBJ1-1 | NA | TRBV5-1 | once | TGCGCCAGCCGACAGACGAACACTGAAGCTTTCTTT | CASRQTNTEAFF
TRBJ1-6 | TRBD1 | TRBV5-1 | NA | TGCGCCAGCAGCTTGAGGCCTGCACAGGGGGCTTCACCCCTCCACTTT | CASSLRPAQGASPLHF
TRBJ1-4 | NA | TRBV6-5 | NA | TGTGCCAGCAGCCTCGACTACTACGCCGAAAAACTGTTTTTT | CASSLDYYAEKLFF
TRBJ2-1 | TRBD2 | TRBV6-2/TRBV6-3 | NA | TGTGCCAGCAGTTACGAGGCGGGGGGGTACAATGAGCAGTTCTTC | CASSYEAGGYNEQFF
TRBJ2-5 | TRBD2 | TRBV5-1 | NA | TGCGCCAGCAGCTTGGGAACAGCGGGGTTGGAGACCCAGTACTTC | CASSLGTAGLETQYF
TRBJ2-7 | NA | TRBV29-1 | NA | TGCAGCGTTGAAGACCCCTATCGCTACGAGCAGTACTTC | CSVEDPYRYEQYF
TRBJ2-1 | TRBD1 | TRBV7-2 | NA | TGTGCCAGCTCACAGGGGGGAGGTTACAATGAGCAGTTCTTC | CASSQGGGYNEQFF
TRBJ2-3 | TRBD1 | TRBV18 | NA | TGTGCCAGCTCGGGACAGGGAACAGATACGCAGTATTTT | CASSGQGTDTQYF
TRBJ1-2 | NA | TRBV3-1/TRBV3-2 | once | TGTGCCAGCAGCCCGCGATTCAGGGATGGCTACACCTTC | CASSPRFRDGYTF
TRBJ1-1 | NA | TRBV5-6 | NA | TGTGCCAGCAGCTTCCGGCTGGGAGGCACTGAAGCTTTCTTT | CASSFRLGGTEAFF
TRBJ1-3 | TRBD1 | TRBV4-1 | NA | TGCGCCAGCAGCCTCGGGACAGGGAACTCCCCTAGCTCTGGAAACACCATATATTTT | CASSLGTGNSPSSGNTIYF
TRBJ2-1 | TRBD1 | TRBV4-1 | few | TGCGCCAGCAGCCACTTTGCCCGGGACAGGGGAAATGAGCAGTTCTTC | CASSHFARDRGNEQFF
TRBJ1-2 | NA | TRBV6-2/TRBV6-3 | few | TGTGCCAGCAGTTACTCGTCCCCGCGGGGCTACACCTTC | CASSYSSPRGYTF
TRBJ1-4 | NA | TRBV7-9 | NA | TGTGCCAGCAGCTTAGGGGGGGTGCCTAATGAAAAACTGTTTTTT | CASSLGGVPNEKLFF
TRBJ2-3 | TRBD2 | TRBV5-1 | NA | TGCGCCAGCACCCTGGGAGGGGAGTACGATACGCAGTATTTT | CASTLGGEYDTQYF
TRBJ1-3 | TRBD1 | TRBV7-6 | NA | TGTGCCAGCAGCCTGGGACAGACTAACTCTGGAAACACCATATATTTT | CASSLGQTNSGNTIYF
TRBJ1-3 | TRBD1 | TRBV6-5 | NA | TGTGCCAGCACCGAACAGGGGGTAACTGGAAACACCATATATTTT | CASTEQGVTGNTIYF
TRBJ2-1 | TRBD2 | TRBV7-8 | few | TGTGCCAGCAGCTTATTTAGCGGGGGCGGGAATGAGCAGTTCTTC | CASSLFSGGGNEQFF
TRBJ1-5 | TRBD1 | TRBV27 | once | TGTGCCAGCAGTCCACGACAGGGGCAAGGCCAGCCCCAGCATTTT | CASSPRQGQGQPQHF
TRBJ2-1 | NA | TRBV29-1 | once | TGCAGCGTTGACGAGACTAGGGCCTACAATGAGCAGTTCTTC | CSVDETRAYNEQFF
TRBJ1-6 | NA | TRBV6-5 | NA | TGTGCCGCCCACACAGGGTGGCATTCACCCCTCCACTTT | CAAHTGWHSPLHF
TRBJ2-6 | NA | TRBV19 | NA | TGTGCCAGTAGTGATCCAGGGCCTGGGGCCAACGTCCTGACTTTC | CASSDPGPGANVLTF
TRBJ1-3 | NA | TRBV7-8 | few | TGTGCCAGCAGCTTAACGGCGGCGGGAAACACCATATATTTT | CASSLTAAGNTIYF
TRBJ2-7 | NA | TRBV6-1 | NA | TGTGCCAGCAGTGAAGAGAAAGGCCTTGGGAGGACCTACGAGCAGTACTTC | CASSEEKGLGRTYEQYF
TRBJ2-5 | TRBD1 | TRBV6-5 | once | TGTGCCAGCAGTTTCAGGGGGCTGGGGGAGACCCAGTACTTC | CASSFRGLGETQYF
TRBJ2-1 | NA | TRBV28 | NA | TGTGCCAGCACCCCGTCGAGCCGAAAGAATGAGCAGTTCTTC | CASTPSSRKNEQFF
TRBJ1-4 | TRBD1 | TRBV18 | NA | TGTGCCAGCTCACCGAAGACAGGGCCTAATGAAAAACTGTTTTTT | CASSPKTGPNEKLFF
TRBJ1-2 | NA | TRBV28 | NA | TGTGCCAGCCAAGAAAGCAGGGATTGGATCGGTGGCTACACCTTC | CASQESRDWIGGYTF
TRBJ1-2 | NA | TRBV2 | NA | TGTGCCAGCAGTGAAACCGTCGGGTTCTATGGCTACACCTTC | CASSETVGFYGYTF
TRBJ1-6 | NA | TRBV18 | NA | TGTGCCAGCTCACCGAATAGTTCACCCCTCCACTTT | CASSPNSSPLHF
TRBJ1-2 | NA | TRBV19 | NA | TGTGCCAGTAGTATCTACGTGGACTATGGCTACACCTTC | CASSIYVDYGYTF
TRBJ2-2 | NA | TRBV5-1 | once | TGCGCCAGCAGCCCTCCGCGGGGGAACACCGGGGAGCTGTTTTTT | CASSPPRGNTGELFF
TRBJ2-7 | NA | TRBV28 | NA | TGTGCCAGCAGTTTCTTCGACGAGCAGTACTTC | CASSFFDEQYF
TRBJ1-5 | TRBD1 | TRBV5-6 | NA | TGTGCCAGCAGCAGATTGGGACAGGGGGACGATCAGCCCCAGCATTTT | CASSRLGQGDDQPQHF
TRBJ2-7 | TRBD1 | TRBV28 | NA | TGTGCCAGCAAAAGGGGGACAGGGGTCTACGAGCAGTACTTC | CASKRGTGVYEQYF
TRBJ1-3 | NA | TRBV10-3 | NA | TGTGCCATCAGTGACAAGGGGGCTGGAAACACCATATATTTT | CAISDKGAGNTIYF
TRBJ1-1 | NA | TRBV28 | NA | TGTGCCAGCAGTTCCCCAATGAACACTGAAGCTTTCTTT | CASSSPMNTEAFF
TRBJ2-1 | NA | TRBV10-3 | NA | TGTGCCATCAGAGGCGGGGATCTTGGTAATGAGCAGTTCTTC | CAIRGGDLGNEQFF
TRBJ2-2 | TRBD2 | TRBV19 | NA | TGTGCCAGTACCCCGAAGGGACTAACGAACACCGGGGAGCTGTTTTTT | CASTPKGLTNTGELFF